One and the same sample provided the 25 T cell receptor beta chains below, sequenced in a study of Ad26.COV2.S vaccination and SARS-CoV-2 variants. The treatment is: roughly 19 received Ad26.COV2.S at low or high dose, single or two shots; about five received placebo; per-sample allocation not given. It was on day 63 after the first vaccine or placebo injection that samples were taken. Here immunoSEQ multiplex PCR was the method, and the copy in TCRdb shows in-frame clones only, minus some. The sample includes 300,000 to 400,000 clones, around nine tenths of them seen just once. Sample: peripheral blood, taken in a trial of Ad26.COV2.S vaccine versus placebo. These receptor sequences come from a person between 18 and 60 years old who received the Ad26.COV2.S COVID-19 vaccine or a placebo.

The chain is built from TRBV4-2 and TRBJ2-7, with a weak D call TRBD2 (5 bases). The CDR3 length is 14 residues. Germline V lookup: CDR1 LGHNA, CDR2 YNFKEQ. Trimming took off 4 bases at V and 0 bases at J, with 10 bases between the two ends. This chain's CDR3 is CASSPGLNSYEQYF. The CDR3 coding sequence is TGTGCCAGCAGCCCCGGACTGAACTCCTACGAGCAGTACTTC.

This chain joins TRBV7-9 and TRBJ2-3, with TRBD2 matching over 9 bases. CDR1 and CDR2 from the germline V gene are SEHNR and FQNEAQ (reference sequence). The CDR3 is 13 residues long. After removal of 5 bases from V and 6 bases from J, the junction contained 3 bases not matched to a gene. The CDR3 reads CASSISGGDTQYF. As DNA, the CDR3 is TGTGCCAGCAGCATAAGCGGGGGGGATACGCAGTATTTT.

The chain links TRBV5-1 to TRBJ2-7; no firm D call. Germline V gene lookup returns CDR1 SGHRS and CDR2 YFSETQ. The CDR3 loop spans 16 amino acids. Trimming left V 0 bases short and J 5 bases short, with 18 bases between. CDR3 DNA sequence: TGCGCCAGCAGCTTGGAACTTAGGTCTACCGGGCACGAGCAGTACTTC. Translated: CASSLELRSTGHEQYF.

The chain uses TRBV15 and TRBJ2-1; D call uncertain. The CDR3 extends over 16 amino acids. In germline, CDR1 is LNHNV, CDR2 YYDKDF (reference sequence). Trimming cost V 0 bases and J 0 bases, with 9 bases left between them. CDR3 loop: CATSRDQGNSYNEQFF. The CDR3 DNA reads TGTGCCACCAGCAGAGATCAAGGGAACTCCTACAATGAGCAGTTCTTC.

This clone was observed a few times. V usage is TRBV5-1 and J usage is TRBJ1-3; D may be TRBD1 (6 bases). This CDR3 is built from 17 residues. Trimming pared 4 bases from V and 0 bases from J, leaving 17 bases between. CDR1 is SGHRS and CDR2 is YFSETQ in the germline V gene. This chain's CDR3 is CASSGSGTFDSGNTIYF. CDR3 coding DNA: TGCGCCAGCAGCGGATCCGGGACATTTGACTCTGGAAACACCATATATTTT.

As DNA, the CDR3 is TGTGCCAGCAGCCCGGGACAGGTGTACACCGGGGAGCTGTTTTTT. Translated, it gives CASSPGQVYTGELFF. The rearrangement uses TRBV5-4 and TRBJ2-2, with 8 bases aligning to TRBD1. CDR3 length: 15 amino acids. J lost 3 bases, V lost 4 bases, and 5 bases had no gene match. Germline assignment: CDR1 SGHNT and CDR2 YYREEE (reference sequence).

J is TRBJ2-7 and V is TRBV7-9; D may be TRBD2 (6 bases). Trimming took 7 bases from V and 3 from J, leaving 16 bases between them. CDR1 and CDR2 (germline): SEHNR, FQNEAQ (reference sequence). The CDR3 spans 14 residues. CDR3 DNA sequence: TGTGCCAGCAAGTCCCGACTAGGGAGCTACGAGCAGTACTTC. It codes for CASKSRLGSYEQYF.

This rearrangement joins TRBV29-1 to TRBJ2-1; D gene uncertain. The germline V gene has CDR1 SQVTM and CDR2 ANQGSEA. The CDR3 covers 14 residues. The V and J ends lost 6 bases and 1 base respectively, with 13 bases between them. CDR3 in amino acids: CSVLGQLSYNEQFF. The CDR3 DNA follows: TGCAGCGTCCTCGGTCAGCTGTCCTACAATGAGCAGTTCTTC.

The V and J genes are TRBV6-5 and TRBJ1-2; D remains ambiguous. V was clipped by 6 bases and J by 6 bases, with 14 bases between them. The CDR3 spans 13 residues. Germline CDR1 and CDR2: MNHEY and SVGAGI. The CDR3 DNA sequence: TGTGCCAGCAGCTCGAGCCCGGGGAATGGCTACACCTTC. This encodes CASSSSPGNGYTF.

V usage is TRBV2 and J usage is TRBJ1-2; a weak D match, TRBD1 (5 bases). From germline, CDR1 is SNHLY and CDR2 FYNNEI. V lost 2 bases to trimming and J lost 4 bases, with 8 bases between them. The length of the CDR3 is 13 residues. This CDR3 is CASSERGRYGYTF. Written as DNA, the CDR3 is TGTGCCAGCAGTGAAAGGGGTCGCTATGGCTACACCTTC. The whole variable domain, filled in from reference TRBV2 and TRBJ1-2, reads EPEVTQTPSHQVTQMGQEVILRCVPISNHLYFYWYRQILGQKVEFLVSFYNNEISEKSEIFDDQFSVERPDGSNFTLKIRSTKLEDSAMYFCASSERGRYGYTFGSGTRLTVV.

The chain uses TRBV5-1 and TRBJ1-3; no firm D call. This CDR3 contains 16 residues. Germline loops: CDR1 SGHRS, CDR2 YFSETQ. Trimming took off 0 bases at V and 2 bases at J, with 12 bases between the two ends. This CDR3 reads CASSLEGVGPGNTIYF. The CDR3 DNA is TGCGCCAGCAGCTTGGAGGGAGTCGGTCCTGGAAACACCATATATTTT.

The V gene is TRBV6-1, the J gene TRBJ1-5, with D hard to call. The CDR3 loop spans 15 amino acids. Per germline, CDR1 MNHNS and CDR2 SASEGT. V gave up 2 bases and J gave up 1 base, with 9 bases separating them. In DNA form, the CDR3 reads TGTGCCAGCAGTGAATTGGCATTGAGCAATCAGCCCCAGCATTTT. It yields the protein CASSELALSNQPQHF.

The chain has TRBV7-2 and TRBJ1-2, with D perhaps TRBD1 (6 bases). From germline, CDR1 is SGHTA and CDR2 FQGNSA. The germline V and J ends were trimmed by 8 bases and 4 bases, with 14 bases remaining between them. There are 13 residues in the CDR3. This CDR3 is CASGRGGTYGYTF. CDR3 DNA: TGTGCCAGCGGCAGGGGAGGGACCTATGGCTACACCTTC. Filled out from reference TRBV7-2 and TRBJ1-2, the complete variable domain reads GAGVSQSPSNKVTEKGKDVELRCDPISGHTALYWYRQSLGQGLEFLIYFQGNSAPDKSGLPSDRFSAERTGGSVSTLTIQRTQQEDSAVYLCASGRGGTYGYTFGSGTRLTVV.

The chain employs TRBV18 and TRBJ2-5; tentatively, D is TRBD1 (5 bases). CDR3 length: 15 residues. Between the trimmed V and J ends, which lost 3 bases and 1 base, there was a span of 12 bases. Germline V lookup: CDR1 KGHSH, CDR2 LQKENI. The CDR3 protein is CASSPETALQETQYF. Written as DNA, the CDR3 is TGTGCCAGCTCACCCGAGACAGCACTCCAAGAGACCCAGTACTTC.

The count of this clone is one. The chain couples TRBV9 to TRBJ2-1, with TRBD1 matching 8 bases. CDR1 SGDLS and CDR2 YYNGEE come from the germline V gene. This CDR3 is 15 amino acids long. The V segment lost 4 bases and the J segment 6 bases; nucleotides outside the gene matches: 9. The CDR3 DNA reads TGTGCCAGCAGCCTGACAGGGGAACTTCCCAATGAGCAGTTCTTC. It encodes CASSLTGELPNEQFF.

This chain links TRBV4-3 with TRBJ1-6, with 8 nucleotides matching TRBD1. With 0 bases clipped from V and 10 bases from J, the junction kept 8 bases outside the gene matches. CDR1 LGHNA and CDR2 YSLEER come from the germline V gene. CDR3 size: 16 residues. The CDR3 loop reads CASSQDLQGAMSPLHF. In DNA form, the CDR3 reads TGCGCCAGCAGCCAAGATCTCCAGGGGGCTATGTCACCCCTCCACTTT.

The V gene is TRBV5-1, the J gene TRBJ1-1; D remains unclear. The CDR3 is 11 amino acids. The germline gives CDR1 SGHRS, CDR2 YFSETQ. Trimming shortened V by 5 bases and J by 4 bases, and 6 bases separated the two germline ends. For the CDR3, the DNA is TGCGCCAGCAGGGGAGTCACTGAAGCTTTCTTT. It translates to CASRGVTEAFF.

The CDR3 loop is CASRPGRTSNYGYTF. CDR3 nucleotides: TGCGCCAGCAGGCCAGGGAGAACTTCGAACTATGGCTACACCTTC. The chain links TRBV5-1 to TRBJ1-2, with D perhaps matching TRBD1 (5 bases). Germline V CDR1 and CDR2: SGHRS, YFSETQ. Trimming left V 5 bases short and J 2 bases short, with 16 bases between. The CDR3 length is 15 residues.

This chain uses TRBV9 with TRBJ2-1; possibly TRBD1 or TRBD2 for D (6 bases each). This CDR3 has 15 amino acids. V shed 0 bases and J shed 0 bases, with 7 bases lying between them. Germline lookup yields CDR1 SGDLS and CDR2 YYNGEE. The CDR3 DNA reads TGTGCCAGCAGCGTAGAGGGGGGCTCCTACAATGAGCAGTTCTTC. It yields the protein CASSVEGGSYNEQFF.

The V and J genes are TRBV24-1 and TRBJ2-5, with 7 bases that match TRBD1. Trimming cost V 5 bases and J 5 bases; bases outside gene matches: 13. The CDR3 is made up of 16 amino acids. Germline values: CDR1 KGHDR, CDR2 SFDVKD. CDR3 amino acids: CATSGPGTEGVETQYF. In nucleotides, the CDR3 is TGTGCCACCAGTGGGCCCGGGACAGAAGGGGTGGAGACCCAGTACTTC.

The CDR3 DNA is TGTGCCAGCAGTCGAATTAGCCCGATAATTTCACCCCTCCACTTT. It is translated as CASSRISPIISPLHF. The chain has TRBV5-8 and TRBJ1-6; the D is unclear. Trimming shortened V by 5 bases and J by 9 bases, and 18 bases separated the two germline ends. The CDR3 loop spans 15 amino acids. Germline V lookup: CDR1 SGHTS, CDR2 YDEGEE.

CDR3 sequence (DNA): TGTGCCACCAGTGATTGGCGCGGGGGGGGCAATGAGCAGTTCTTC. It encodes CATSDWRGGGNEQFF. This chain connects TRBV24-1 to TRBJ2-1; 9 bases map to TRBD2. The V gene end was trimmed by 2 bases and the J gene end by 6 bases; junction bases not matched to a gene: 4. Germline-derived CDR1 and CDR2 are KGHDR and SFDVKD. The CDR3 consists of 15 residues.

The V gene is TRBV19, the J gene TRBJ1-2, with D tentatively TRBD1 (5 bases). From germline, CDR1 is LNHDA and CDR2 SQIVND (reference sequence). This CDR3 is built from 12 residues. Trimming removed 6 bases at V and 8 bases at J, with 13 bases between. CDR3 nucleotides: TGTGCCAGTAGCCAGGGAATGTGGGGCTACACCTTC. Protein sequence: CASSQGMWGYTF.

Here the CDR3 DNA reads TGTGCCAGCAGTGGCGGACAGGGAATCTACGAGCAGTACTTC. Encoded protein: CASSGGQGIYEQYF. This sequence joins TRBV2 and TRBJ2-7; the match to TRBD1 covers 8 bases. The CDR3 spans 14 residues. The J segment lost 3 bases and the V segment lost 4 bases, leaving 5 bases of the junction unmatched. Germline V gene data show CDR1 as SNHLY and CDR2 as FYNNEI.

The CDR3 sequence: CASSLGDTEAFF. The CDR3 DNA reads TGTGCCAGCAGCCTGGGTGACACTGAAGCTTTCTTT. The chain has TRBV5-6 and TRBJ1-1, with D unresolved. Trimming cost V 4 bases and J 3 bases, with 7 bases left between them. CDR3 size: 12 residues. Germline loops: CDR1 SGHDT, CDR2 YYEEEE.